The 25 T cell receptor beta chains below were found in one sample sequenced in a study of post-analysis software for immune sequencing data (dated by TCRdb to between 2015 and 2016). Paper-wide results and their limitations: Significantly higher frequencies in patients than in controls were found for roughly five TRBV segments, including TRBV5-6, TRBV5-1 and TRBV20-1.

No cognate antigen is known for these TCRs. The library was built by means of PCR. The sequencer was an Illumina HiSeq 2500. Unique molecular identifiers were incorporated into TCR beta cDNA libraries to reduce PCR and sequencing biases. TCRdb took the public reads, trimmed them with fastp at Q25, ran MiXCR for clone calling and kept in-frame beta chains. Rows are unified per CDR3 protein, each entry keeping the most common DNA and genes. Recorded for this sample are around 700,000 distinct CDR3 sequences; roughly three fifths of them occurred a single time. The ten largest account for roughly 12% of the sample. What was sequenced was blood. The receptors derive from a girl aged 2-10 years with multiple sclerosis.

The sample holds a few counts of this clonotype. The CDR3 DNA reads as TGCAGTGCTAGTACGGAGACCCAGTACTTC. Translation: CSASTETQYF. The chain has TRBV20-1 and TRBJ2-5, with D uncertain. This CDR3 has 10 residues. The germline V gene encodes CDR1 DFQATT and CDR2 SNEGSKA (reference sequence). V shed 3 bases and J shed 5 bases, with 4 bases lying between them.

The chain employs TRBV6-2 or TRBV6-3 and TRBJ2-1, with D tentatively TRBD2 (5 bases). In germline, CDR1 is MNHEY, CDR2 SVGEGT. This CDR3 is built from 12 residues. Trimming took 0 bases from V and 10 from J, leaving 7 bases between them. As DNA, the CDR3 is TGTGCCAGCAGTTACTCGGCTAGCGAGCAGTTCTTC. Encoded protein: CASSYSASEQFF.

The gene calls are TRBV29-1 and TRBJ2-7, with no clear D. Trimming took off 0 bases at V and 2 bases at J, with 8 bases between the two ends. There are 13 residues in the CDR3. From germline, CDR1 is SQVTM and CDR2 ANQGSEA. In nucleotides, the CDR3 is TGCAGCGTTGAAGACACTTTAACCTACGAGCAGTACTTC. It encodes CSVEDTLTYEQYF.

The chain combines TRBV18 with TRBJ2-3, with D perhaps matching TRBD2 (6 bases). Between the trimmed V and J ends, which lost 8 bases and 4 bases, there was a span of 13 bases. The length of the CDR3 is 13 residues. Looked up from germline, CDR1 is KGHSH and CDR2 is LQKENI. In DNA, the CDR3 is TGTGCCAGCGTCACTTCTAGCGCAGATACGCAGTATTTT. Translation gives CASVTSSADTQYF.

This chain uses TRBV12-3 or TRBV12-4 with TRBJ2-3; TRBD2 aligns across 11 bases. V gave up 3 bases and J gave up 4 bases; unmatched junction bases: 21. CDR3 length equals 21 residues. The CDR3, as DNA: TGTGCCAGCAGTTTCCCCGGACAGGGAACTGTACTAGCGGGAGTATCAGATACGCAGTATTTT. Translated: CASSFPGQGTVLAGVSDTQYF.

CDR3 nucleotide sequence: TGCGCCAGCAGCTTGTCCGGGGTTAACAACGAGCAGTACTTC. Amino acids: CASSLSGVNNEQYF. The chain employs TRBV5-1 and TRBJ2-5; maybe TRBD2 (5 bases). Near its end, the DNA agrees better with TRBJ2-7, so the J call may be wrong. The CDR3 contains 14 residues. Germline CDR1 reads SGHRS; CDR2 reads YFSETQ.

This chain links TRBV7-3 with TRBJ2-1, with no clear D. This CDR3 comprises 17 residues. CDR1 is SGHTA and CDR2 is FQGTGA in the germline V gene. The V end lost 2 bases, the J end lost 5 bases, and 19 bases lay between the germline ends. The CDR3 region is CASSLYPPPTSDNEQFF. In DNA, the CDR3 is TGTGCCAGCAGCTTATATCCCCCGCCGACGTCAGACAATGAGCAGTTCTTC.

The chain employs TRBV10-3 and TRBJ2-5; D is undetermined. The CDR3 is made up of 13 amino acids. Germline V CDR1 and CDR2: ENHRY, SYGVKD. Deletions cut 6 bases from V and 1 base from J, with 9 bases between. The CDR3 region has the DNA TGTGCCATCAGCGTCAGTAGCCAAGAGACCCAGTACTTC. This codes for CAISVSSQETQYF.

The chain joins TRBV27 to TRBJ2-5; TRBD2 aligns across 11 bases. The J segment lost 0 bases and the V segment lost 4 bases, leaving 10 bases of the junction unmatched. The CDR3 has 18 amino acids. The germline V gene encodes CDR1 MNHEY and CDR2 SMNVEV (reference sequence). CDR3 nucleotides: TGTGCCAGCAGTTCACACCCCGCGGGACTAGCGGACCAAGAGACCCAGTACTTC. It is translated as CASSSHPAGLADQETQYF.

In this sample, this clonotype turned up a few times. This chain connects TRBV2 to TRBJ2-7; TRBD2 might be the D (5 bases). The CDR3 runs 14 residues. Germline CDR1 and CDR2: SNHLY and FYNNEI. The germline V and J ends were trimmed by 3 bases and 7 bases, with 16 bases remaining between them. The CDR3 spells CASSDGLLRGEQYF. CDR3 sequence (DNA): TGTGCCAGCAGTGATGGTCTATTGAGAGGGGAGCAGTACTTC.

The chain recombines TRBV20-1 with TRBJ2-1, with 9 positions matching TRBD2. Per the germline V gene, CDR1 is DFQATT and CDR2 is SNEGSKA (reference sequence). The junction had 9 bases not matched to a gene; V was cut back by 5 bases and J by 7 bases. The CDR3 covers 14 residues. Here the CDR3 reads CSASTGTSRNEQFF. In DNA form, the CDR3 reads TGCAGTGCTTCTACCGGGACTAGCAGGAATGAGCAGTTCTTC.

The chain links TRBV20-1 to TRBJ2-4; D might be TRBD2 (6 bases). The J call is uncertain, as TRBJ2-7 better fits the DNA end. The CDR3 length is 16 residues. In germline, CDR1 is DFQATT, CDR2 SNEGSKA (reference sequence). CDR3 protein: CSASYRQGGRMYEQYF. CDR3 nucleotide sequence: TGCAGTGCCTCCTACCGGCAGGGAGGTAGGATGTACGAGCAGTACTTC.

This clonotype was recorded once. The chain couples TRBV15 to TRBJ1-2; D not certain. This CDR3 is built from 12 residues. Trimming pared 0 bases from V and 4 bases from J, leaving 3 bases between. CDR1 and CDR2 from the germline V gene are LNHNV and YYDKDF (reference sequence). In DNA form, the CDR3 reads TGTGCCACCAGCAGAGAACCCTATGGCTACACCTTC. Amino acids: CATSREPYGYTF.

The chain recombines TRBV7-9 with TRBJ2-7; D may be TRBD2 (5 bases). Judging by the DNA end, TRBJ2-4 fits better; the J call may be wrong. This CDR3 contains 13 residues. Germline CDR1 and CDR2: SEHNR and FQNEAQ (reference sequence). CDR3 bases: TGTGCCAGCACGGCCGGGGAGAAAAACATTCAGTACTTC. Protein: CASTAGEKNIQYF.

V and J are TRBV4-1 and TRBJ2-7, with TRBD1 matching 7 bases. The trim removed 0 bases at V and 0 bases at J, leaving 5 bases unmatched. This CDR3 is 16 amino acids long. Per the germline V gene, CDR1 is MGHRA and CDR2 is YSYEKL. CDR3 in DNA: TGCGCCAGCAGCCAAGATCCTGGGGACAGCTCCTACGAGCAGTACTTC. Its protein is CASSQDPGDSSYEQYF.

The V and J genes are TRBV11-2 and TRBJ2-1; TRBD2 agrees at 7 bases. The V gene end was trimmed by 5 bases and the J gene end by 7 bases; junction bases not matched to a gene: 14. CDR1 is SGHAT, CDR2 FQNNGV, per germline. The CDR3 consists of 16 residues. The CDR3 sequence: CASSPPPGGSTNEQFF. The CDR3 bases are TGTGCCAGCAGCCCACCCCCGGGCGGGAGCACGAATGAGCAGTTCTTC.

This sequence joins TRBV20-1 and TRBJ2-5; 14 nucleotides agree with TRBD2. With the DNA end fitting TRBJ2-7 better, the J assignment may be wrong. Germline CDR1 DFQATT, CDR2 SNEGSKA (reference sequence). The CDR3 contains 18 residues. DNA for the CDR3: TGCAGTGCTAGAGATAAGGGACAGGGGACTAGCGGGAGCATCGAGCAGTACTTC. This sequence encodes CSARDKGQGTSGSIEQYF.

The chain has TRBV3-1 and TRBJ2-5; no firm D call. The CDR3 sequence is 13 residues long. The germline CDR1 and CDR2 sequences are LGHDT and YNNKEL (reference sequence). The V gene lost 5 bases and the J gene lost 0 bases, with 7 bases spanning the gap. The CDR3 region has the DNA TGTGCCAGCAGCGAAACGGACCAAGAGACCCAGTACTTC. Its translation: CASSETDQETQYF.

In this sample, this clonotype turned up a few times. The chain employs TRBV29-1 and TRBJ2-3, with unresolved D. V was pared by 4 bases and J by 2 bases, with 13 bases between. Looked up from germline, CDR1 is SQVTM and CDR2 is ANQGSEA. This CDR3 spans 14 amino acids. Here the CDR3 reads CSVGPDGNTDTQYF. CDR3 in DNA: TGCAGCGTTGGACCGGACGGAAACACAGATACGCAGTATTTT.

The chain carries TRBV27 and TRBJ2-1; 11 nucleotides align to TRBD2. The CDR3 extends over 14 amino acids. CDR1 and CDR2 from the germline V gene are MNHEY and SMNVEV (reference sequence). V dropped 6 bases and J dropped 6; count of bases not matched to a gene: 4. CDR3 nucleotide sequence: TGTGCCAGCAGATTAGCGGGAGGGGCCAATGAGCAGTTCTTC. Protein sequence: CASRLAGGANEQFF.

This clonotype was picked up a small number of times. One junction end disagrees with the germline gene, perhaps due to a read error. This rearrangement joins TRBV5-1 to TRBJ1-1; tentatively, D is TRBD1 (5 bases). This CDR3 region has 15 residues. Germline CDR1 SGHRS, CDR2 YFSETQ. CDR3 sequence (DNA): TGTGCCAGCAGCCTAGGGGCGGGGATGAACACTGAAGCTTTCTTT. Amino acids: CASSLGAGMNTEAFF.

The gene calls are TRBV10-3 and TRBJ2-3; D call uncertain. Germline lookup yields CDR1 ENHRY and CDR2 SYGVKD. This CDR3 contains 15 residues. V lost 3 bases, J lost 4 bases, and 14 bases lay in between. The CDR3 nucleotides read TGTGCCATCAGTGAAGGTCTACTCTGGTCAGATACGCAGTATTTT. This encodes CAISEGLLWSDTQYF.

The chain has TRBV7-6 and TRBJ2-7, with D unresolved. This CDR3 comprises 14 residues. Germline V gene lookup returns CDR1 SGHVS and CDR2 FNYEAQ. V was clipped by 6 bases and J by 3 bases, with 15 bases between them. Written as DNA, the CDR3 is TGTGCCAGCAGGTCCAGTCCGGACGGCTACGAGCAGTACTTC. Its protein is CASRSSPDGYEQYF. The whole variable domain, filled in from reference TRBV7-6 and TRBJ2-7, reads GAGVSQSPRYKVTKRGQDVALRCDPISGHVSLYWYRQALGQGPEFLTYFNYEAQQDKSGLPNDRFSAERPEGSISTLTIQRTEQRDSAMYRCASRSSPDGYEQYFGPGTRLTVT.

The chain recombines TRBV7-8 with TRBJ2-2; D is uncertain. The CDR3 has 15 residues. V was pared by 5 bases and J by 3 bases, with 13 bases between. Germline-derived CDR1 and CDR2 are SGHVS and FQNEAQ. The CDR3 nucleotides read TGTGCCAGCAGCCCAGAGGTCGAGTACACCGGGGAGCTGTTTTTT. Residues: CASSPEVEYTGELFF.

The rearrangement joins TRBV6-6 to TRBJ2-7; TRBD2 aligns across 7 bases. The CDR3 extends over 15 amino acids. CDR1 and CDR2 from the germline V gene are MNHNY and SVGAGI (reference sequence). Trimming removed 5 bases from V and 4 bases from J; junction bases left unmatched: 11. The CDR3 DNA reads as TGTGCCAGCAGTACTGAGAGCGGGATTGGGTACGAGCAGTACTTC. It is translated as CASSTESGIGYEQYF.